This T cell receptor (beta chain) was profiled in a study of graft-versus-host responses after intestinal transplantation. Notes on the study in general: Recipient-marrow GvH clones were detected, some having first appeared in ileum or blood. Allografts of one patient group, those with graft-donor T cell macrochimerism, had high graft-versus-host to host-versus-graft clonal ratios.

The data were produced by immunoSEQ multiplex PCR, yet TCRdb's version contains in-frame clones alone and is incomplete. The data hold tens of thousands of clones, with around nine tenths observed a single time. Details on this clone: The target antigen is unknown.

The germline gives CDR1 MNHEY, CDR2 SVGAGI. The CDR3 totals 16 residues. The germline V and J ends were trimmed by 0 bases and 3 bases, with 12 bases remaining between them. The rearrangement uses TRBV6-5 and TRBJ1-3; a possible D gene is TRBD1 (5 bases). Sequences were derived from unstimulated CD4+ T cells sorted from spleen or lymph node cells, sampled before intestinal transplant. This sequence was found in a human donor who received an intestinal transplant. This chain's CDR3 is CASSYSGGSSGNTIYF. The CDR3 nucleotides are TGTGCCAGCAGTTACTCGGGGGGGAGTAGTGGAAACACCATATATTTT.